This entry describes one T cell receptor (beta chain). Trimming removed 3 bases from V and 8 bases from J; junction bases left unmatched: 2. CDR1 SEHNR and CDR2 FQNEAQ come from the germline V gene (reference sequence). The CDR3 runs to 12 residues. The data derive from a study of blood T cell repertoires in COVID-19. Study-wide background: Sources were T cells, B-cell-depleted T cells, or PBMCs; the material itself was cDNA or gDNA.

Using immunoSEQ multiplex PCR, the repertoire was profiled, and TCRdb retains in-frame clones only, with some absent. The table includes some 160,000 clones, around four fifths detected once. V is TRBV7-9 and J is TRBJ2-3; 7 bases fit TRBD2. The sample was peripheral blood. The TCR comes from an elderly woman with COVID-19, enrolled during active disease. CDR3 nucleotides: TGTGCCAGCAGCTTCGGGGAGGGTACGCAGTATTTT. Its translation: CASSFGEGTQYF.